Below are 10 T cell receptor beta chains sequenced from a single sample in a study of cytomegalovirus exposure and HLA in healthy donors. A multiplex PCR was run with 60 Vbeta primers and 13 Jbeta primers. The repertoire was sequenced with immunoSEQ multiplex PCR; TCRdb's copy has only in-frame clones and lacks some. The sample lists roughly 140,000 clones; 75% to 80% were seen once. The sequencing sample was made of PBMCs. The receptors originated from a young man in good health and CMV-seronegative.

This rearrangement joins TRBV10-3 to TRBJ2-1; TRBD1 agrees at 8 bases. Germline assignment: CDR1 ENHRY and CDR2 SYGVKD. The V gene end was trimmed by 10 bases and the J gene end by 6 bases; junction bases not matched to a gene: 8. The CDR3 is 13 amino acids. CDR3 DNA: TGTGCCACGAGACAGGGGAGTCGCAATGAGCAGTTCTTC. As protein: CATRQGSRNEQFF.

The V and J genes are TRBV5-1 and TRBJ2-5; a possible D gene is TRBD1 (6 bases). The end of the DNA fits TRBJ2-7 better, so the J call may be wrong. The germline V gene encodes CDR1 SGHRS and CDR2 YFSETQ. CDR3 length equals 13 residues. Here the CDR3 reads CASSLEDRSEQYF. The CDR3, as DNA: TGCGCCAGCAGCTTGGAGGACAGATCCGAGCAGTACTTC.

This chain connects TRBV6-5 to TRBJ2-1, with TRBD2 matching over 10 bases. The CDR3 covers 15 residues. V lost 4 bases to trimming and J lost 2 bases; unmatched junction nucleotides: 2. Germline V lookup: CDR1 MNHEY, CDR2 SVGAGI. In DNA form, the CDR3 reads TGTGCCAGCAGTTCCAGCGGGGGGGCCTACAATGAGCAGTTCTTC. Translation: CASSSSGGAYNEQFF.

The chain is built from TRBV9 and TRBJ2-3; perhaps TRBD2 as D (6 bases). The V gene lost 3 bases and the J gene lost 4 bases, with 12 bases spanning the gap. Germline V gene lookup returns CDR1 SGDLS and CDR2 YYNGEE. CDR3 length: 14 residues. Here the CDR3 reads CASSARSGADTQYF. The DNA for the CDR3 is TGTGCCAGCAGCGCCCGCTCGGGGGCAGATACGCAGTATTTT.

The CDR3 DNA follows: TGTGCCAGTAGTAGGGGGACAGGGAGGTATCAGCCCCAGCATTTT. This encodes CASSRGTGRYQPQHF. The V and J genes are TRBV19 and TRBJ1-5; 9 bases fit TRBD1. The CDR3 sequence is 15 residues long. Germline CDR1 reads LNHDA; CDR2 reads SQIVND (reference sequence). V shed 4 bases, J shed 5 bases, and the junction held 6 bases outside the gene matches.

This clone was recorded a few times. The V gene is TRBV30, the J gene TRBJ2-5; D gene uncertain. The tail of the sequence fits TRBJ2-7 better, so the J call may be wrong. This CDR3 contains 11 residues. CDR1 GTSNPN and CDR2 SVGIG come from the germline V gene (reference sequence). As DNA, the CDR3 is TGTGCCTGGGGGGACTCCTACGAGCAGTACTTC. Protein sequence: CAWGDSYEQYF.

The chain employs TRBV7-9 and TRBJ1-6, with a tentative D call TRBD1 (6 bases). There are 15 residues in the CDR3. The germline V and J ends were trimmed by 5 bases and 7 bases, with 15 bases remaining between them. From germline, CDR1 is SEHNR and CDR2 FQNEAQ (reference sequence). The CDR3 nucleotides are TGTGCCAGCAGCGAAGGGGGGGCATGGAATTCACCCCTCCACTTT. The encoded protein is CASSEGGAWNSPLHF. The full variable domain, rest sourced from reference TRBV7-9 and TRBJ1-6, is DTGVSQNPRHKITKRGQNVTFRCDPISEHNRLYWYRQTLGQGPEFLTYFQNEAQLEKSRLLSDRFSAERPKGSFSTLEIQRTEQGDSAMYLCASSEGGAWNSPLHFGNGTRLTVT.

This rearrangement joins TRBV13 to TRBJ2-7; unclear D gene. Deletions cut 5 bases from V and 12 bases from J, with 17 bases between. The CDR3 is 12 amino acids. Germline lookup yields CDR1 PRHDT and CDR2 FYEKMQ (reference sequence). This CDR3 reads CASSPESSPLYF. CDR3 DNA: TGTGCCAGCAGCCCGGAGAGTAGCCCCCTGTACTTC. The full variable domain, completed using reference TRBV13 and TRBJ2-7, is AAGVIQSPRHLIKEKRETATLKCYPIPRHDTVYWYQQGPGQDPQFLISFYEKMQSDKGSIPDRFSAQQFSDYHSELNMSSLELGDSALYFCASSPESSPLYFGPGTRLTVT.

The CDR3 nucleotides read TGTGCCAGCAGTTACTGGGACAGGGCGGGTGGCTACACCTTC. Protein product: CASSYWDRAGGYTF. This chain uses TRBV6-6 with TRBJ1-2; 9 bases are shared with TRBD1. The V gene's germline CDR1 is MNHNY and CDR2 SVGAGI (reference sequence). This CDR3 spans 14 amino acids. Trimming took 1 base from V and 7 from J; bases not matched to a gene: 4.

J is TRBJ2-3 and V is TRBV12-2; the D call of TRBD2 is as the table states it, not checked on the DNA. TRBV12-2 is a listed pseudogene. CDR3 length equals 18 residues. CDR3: CASRPLGDLSGSTDTQYF. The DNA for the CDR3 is TGTGCAAGTCGCCCCCTAGGGGATTTAAGCGGGTCCACAGATACGCAGTATTTT.